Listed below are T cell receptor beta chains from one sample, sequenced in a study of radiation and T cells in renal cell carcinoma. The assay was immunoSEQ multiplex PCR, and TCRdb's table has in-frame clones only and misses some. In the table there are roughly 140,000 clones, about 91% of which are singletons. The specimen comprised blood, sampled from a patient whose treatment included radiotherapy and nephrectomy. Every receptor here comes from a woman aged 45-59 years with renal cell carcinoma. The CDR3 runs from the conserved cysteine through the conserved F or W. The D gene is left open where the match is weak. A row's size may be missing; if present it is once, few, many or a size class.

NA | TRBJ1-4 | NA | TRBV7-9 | CASSHGGSATREKLFF | TGTGCCAGCAGCCACGGGGGATCAGCTACTAGAGAAAAACTGTTTTTT
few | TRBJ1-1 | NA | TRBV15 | CATSRGNSLNTEAFF | TGTGCCACCAGCAGAGGAAACAGCCTGAACACTGAAGCTTTCTTT
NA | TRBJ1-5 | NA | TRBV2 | CASSLYSNQPQHF | TGTGCCAGCAGCTTATATAGCAATCAGCCCCAGCATTTT
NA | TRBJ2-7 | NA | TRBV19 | CASSIVASARGEQYF | TGTGCCAGTAGTATAGTTGCTAGCGCCAGAGGCGAGCAGTACTTC
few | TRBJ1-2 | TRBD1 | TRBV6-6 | CASRPGQDYGYTF | TGTGCCAGCAGACCTGGACAGGACTATGGCTACACCTTC
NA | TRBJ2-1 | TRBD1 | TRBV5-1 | CASSLGGAGGNEQFF | TGCGCCAGCAGCTTGGGTGGGGCAGGGGGCAATGAGCAGTTCTTC
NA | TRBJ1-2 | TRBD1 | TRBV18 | CASSPVEAGGNYGYTF | TGTGCCAGCTCACCGGTAGAGGCAGGGGGCAACTATGGCTACACCTTC
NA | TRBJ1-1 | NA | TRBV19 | CASSIMRSADLNTEAFF | TGTGCCAGTAGTATAATGAGATCCGCAGACTTGAACACTGAAGCTTTCTTT
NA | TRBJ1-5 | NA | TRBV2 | CASSDYQGIDQPQHF | TGTGCCAGCAGTGATTACCAGGGCATAGATCAGCCCCAGCATTTT
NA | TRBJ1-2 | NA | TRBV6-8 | CASSYLGRFGYTF | TGTGCCAGCAGTTACCTAGGACGGTTTGGCTACACCTTC
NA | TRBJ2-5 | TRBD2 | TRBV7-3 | CASSPGGGLAGGTVQYF | TGTGCCAGCAGCCCGGGAGGAGGACTAGCGGGGGGAACTGTCCAGTACTTC
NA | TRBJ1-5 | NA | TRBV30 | CAWSRGVGQPQHF | TGTGCCTGGAGTCGTGGGGTGGGTCAGCCCCAGCATTTT
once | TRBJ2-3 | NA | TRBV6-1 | CASRLTDYHTDTQYF | TGTGCCAGCAGGCTGACGGATTATCACACAGATACGCAGTATTTT
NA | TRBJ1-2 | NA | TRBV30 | CAWSATGYGYTF | TGTGCCTGGAGTGCTACAGGATACGGCTACACCTTC
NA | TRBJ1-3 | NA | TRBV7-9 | CASSLARQPSGNTIYF | TGTGCCAGCAGCTTAGCGCGACAGCCCTCTGGAAACACCATATATTTT
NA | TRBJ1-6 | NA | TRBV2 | CASTATLTYNSPLHF | TGTGCCAGCACAGCGACGTTGACCTATAATTCACCCCTCCACTTT
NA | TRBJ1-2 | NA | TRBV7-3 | CASSLAANYGYTF | TGTGCCAGCAGCTTAGCAGCTAACTATGGCTACACCTTC
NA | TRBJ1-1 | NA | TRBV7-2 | CASSSRIRDTEAFF | TGTGCCAGCAGCTCCCGGATTAGGGACACTGAAGCTTTCTTT
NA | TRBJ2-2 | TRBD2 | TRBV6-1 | CASSALAGDTGELFF | TGTGCCAGCAGTGCACTAGCGGGGGACACCGGGGAGCTGTTTTTT
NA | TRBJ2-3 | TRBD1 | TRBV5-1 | CASSWTGTGGATDTQYF | TGCGCCAGCAGCTGGACCGGGACAGGGGGCGCGACAGATACGCAGTATTTT
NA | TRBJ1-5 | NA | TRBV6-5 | CASAGEAGGNQPQHF | TGTGCCAGCGCTGGAGAGGCGGGAGGCAATCAGCCCCAGCATTTT
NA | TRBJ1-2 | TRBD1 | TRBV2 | CASIKDRDSGRYTF | TGTGCCAGCATCAAGGACAGGGACTCTGGTCGCTACACCTTC
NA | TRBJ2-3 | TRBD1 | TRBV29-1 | CSVVLTGGRDTQYF | TGCAGCGTGGTATTGACAGGGGGGCGCGATACGCAGTATTTT
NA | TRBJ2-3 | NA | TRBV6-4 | CASSEAGTQYF | TGTGCCAGCAGCGAGGCCGGTACGCAGTATTTT
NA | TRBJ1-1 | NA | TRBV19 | CASSPSGSANTEAFF | TGTGCCAGTAGTCCTTCGGGGTCGGCGAACACTGAAGCTTTCTTT
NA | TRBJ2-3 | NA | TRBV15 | CATSREGGGNTDTQYF | TGTGCCACCAGCAGAGAAGGGGGCGGGAACACAGATACGCAGTATTTT
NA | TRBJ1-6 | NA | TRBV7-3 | CASSLTAISALHF | TGTGCCAGCAGCTTAACGGCGATTTCGGCCCTCCACTTT
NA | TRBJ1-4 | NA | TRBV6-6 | CASSYIPGAVKLFF | TGTGCCAGCAGTTATATCCCCGGCGCAGTAAAACTGTTTTTT
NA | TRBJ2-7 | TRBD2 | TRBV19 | CASSEGAAGAFYEQYF | TGTGCCAGTAGTGAAGGGGCAGCGGGAGCATTTTACGAGCAGTACTTC
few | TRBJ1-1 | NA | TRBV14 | CASSQEGPRYTEAFF | TGTGCCAGCAGCCAAGAAGGTCCCCGCTACACTGAAGCTTTCTTT
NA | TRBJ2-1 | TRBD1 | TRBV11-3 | CASSSQGLGNEQFF | TGTGCCAGCAGCTCACAGGGGTTGGGGAATGAGCAGTTCTTC
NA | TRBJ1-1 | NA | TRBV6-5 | CASSYGPGQGEAFF | TGTGCCAGCAGTTACGGCCCAGGCCAGGGGGAAGCTTTCTTT
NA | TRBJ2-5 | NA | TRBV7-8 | CASSIPGLGEGETQYF | TGTGCCAGCAGCATCCCCGGGTTGGGGGAAGGAGAGACCCAGTACTTC
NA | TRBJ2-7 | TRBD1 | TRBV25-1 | CASSQSDRAEQYF | TGTGCCAGCAGTCAGTCGGACAGGGCCGAGCAGTACTTC
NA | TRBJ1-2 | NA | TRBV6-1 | CASSEADSYYGYTF | TGTGCCAGCAGTGAAGCGGACAGCTACTATGGCTACACCTTC
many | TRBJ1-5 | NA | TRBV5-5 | CASSLEGWSAQPQHF | TGTGCCAGCAGCTTGGAGGGGTGGAGTGCTCAGCCCCAGCATTTT
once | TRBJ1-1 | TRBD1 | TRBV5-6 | CASSLSDRGNSEAFF | TGTGCCAGCAGCTTATCGGACAGGGGTAACTCTGAAGCTTTCTTT
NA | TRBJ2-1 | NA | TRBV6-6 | CASSREELLSYNEQFF | TGTGCCAGCAGTCGCGAGGAACTCCTCTCCTACAATGAGCAGTTCTTC
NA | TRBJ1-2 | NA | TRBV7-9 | CASSLAGDPYGYTF | TGTGCCAGCAGCTTAGCAGGGGACCCCTATGGCTACACCTTC
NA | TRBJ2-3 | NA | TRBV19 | CASSIYSEDTQYF | TGTGCCAGTAGTATATACAGTGAAGATACGCAGTATTTT
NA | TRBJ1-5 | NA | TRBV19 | CASSASGRNQPQHF | TGTGCCAGTAGTGCCTCGGGCCGAAATCAGCCCCAGCATTTT
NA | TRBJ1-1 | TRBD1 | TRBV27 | CASSTGGGVNTEAFF | TGTGCCAGCAGTACAGGGGGGGGAGTGAACACTGAAGCTTTCTTT
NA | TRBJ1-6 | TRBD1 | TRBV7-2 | CASSLDLFDRGLHF | TGTGCCAGCAGCTTGGACCTTTTCGACAGGGGACTCCACTTT
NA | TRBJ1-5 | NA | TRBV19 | CASTNQLYSNQPQHF | TGTGCCAGTACGAATCAACTCTATAGCAATCAGCCCCAGCATTTT
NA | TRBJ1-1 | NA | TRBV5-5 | CASSFSAGETEAFF | TGTGCCAGCAGCTTCTCGGCAGGGGAGACTGAAGCTTTCTTT
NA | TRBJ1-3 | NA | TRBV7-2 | CASSLAPASGNTIYF | TGTGCCAGCAGCTTAGCGCCAGCCTCTGGAAACACCATATATTTT
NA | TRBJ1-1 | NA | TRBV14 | CASSLTRVGYVTEAFF | TGTGCCAGCAGCCTTACGAGGGTAGGGTATGTCACTGAAGCTTTCTTT
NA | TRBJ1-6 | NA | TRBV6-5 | CATRRSGDSPLHF | TGTGCCACCCGAAGATCGGGGGATTCACCCCTCCACTTT
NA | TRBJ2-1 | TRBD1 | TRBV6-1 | CASSERDRGHYNEQFF | TGTGCCAGCAGTGAACGGGACAGGGGGCATTACAATGAGCAGTTCTTC
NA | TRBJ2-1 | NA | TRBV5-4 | CASSLVGPSGEQFF | TGTGCCAGCAGCTTGGTGGGTCCTTCGGGTGAGCAGTTCTTC
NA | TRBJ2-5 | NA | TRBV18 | CASSGVLGGQETQYF | TGTGCCAGCTCGGGTGTTCTGGGGGGCCAAGAGACCCAGTACTTC
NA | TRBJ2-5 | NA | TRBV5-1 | CASSLKGVTETQYF | TGCGCCAGCAGCCTAAAAGGGGTGACGGAGACCCAGTACTTC
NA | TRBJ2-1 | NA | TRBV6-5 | CASSYSSPRVVGEQFF | TGTGCCAGCAGTTACTCATCCCCCAGGGTCGTGGGTGAGCAGTTCTTC